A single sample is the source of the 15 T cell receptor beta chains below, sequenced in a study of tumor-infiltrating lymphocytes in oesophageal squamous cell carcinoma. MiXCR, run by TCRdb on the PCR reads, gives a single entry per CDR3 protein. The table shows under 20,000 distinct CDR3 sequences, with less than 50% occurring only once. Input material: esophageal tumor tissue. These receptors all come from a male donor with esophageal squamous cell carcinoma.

The DNA for the CDR3 is TGTGCCAGCAGCTCCAGCGGGCAAGAGACCCAGTACTTC. Its translation: CASSSSGQETQYF. The rearrangement joins TRBV7-6 to TRBJ2-5, with D possibly TRBD2 on 6 matching bases. The CDR3 length is 13 residues. V dropped 4 bases and J dropped 2 bases, with 8 bases sitting between them. Per the germline V gene, CDR1 is SGHVS and CDR2 is FNYEAQ.

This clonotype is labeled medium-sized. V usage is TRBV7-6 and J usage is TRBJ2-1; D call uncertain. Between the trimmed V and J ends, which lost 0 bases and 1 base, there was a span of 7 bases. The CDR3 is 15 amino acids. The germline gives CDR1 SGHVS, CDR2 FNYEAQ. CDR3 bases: TGTGCCAGCAGCTTAGCGGCGGAATCCTACAATGAGCAGTTCTTC. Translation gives CASSLAAESYNEQFF.

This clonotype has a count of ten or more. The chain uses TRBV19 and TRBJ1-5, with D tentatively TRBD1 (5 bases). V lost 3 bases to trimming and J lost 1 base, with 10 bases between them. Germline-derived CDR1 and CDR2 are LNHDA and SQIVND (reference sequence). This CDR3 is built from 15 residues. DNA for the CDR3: TGTGCCAGTAGTATCGGGGGTAACAGCAATCAGCCCCAGCATTTT. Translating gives CASSIGGNSNQPQHF. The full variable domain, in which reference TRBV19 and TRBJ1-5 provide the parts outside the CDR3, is DGGITQSPKYLFRKEGQNVTLSCEQNLNHDAMYWYRQDPGQGLRLIYYSQIVNDFQKGDIAEGYSVSREKKESFPLTVTSAQKNPTAFYLCASSIGGNSNQPQHFGDGTRLSIL.

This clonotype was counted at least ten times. As DNA, the CDR3 is TGTGCCAGCTCCACTTGGACAGGGTACAATGAGCAGTTCTTC. Its protein is CASSTWTGYNEQFF. The V gene is TRBV18, the J gene TRBJ2-1; 8 positions agree with TRBD1. From germline, CDR1 is KGHSH and CDR2 LQKENI. V shed 6 bases, J shed 4 bases, and the junction held 5 bases outside the gene matches. The CDR3 runs 14 residues.

The CDR3 reads CASSKLAGVMDEQFF. In nucleotides, the CDR3 is TGTGCCAGCAGCAAACTAGCGGGAGTTATGGATGAGCAGTTCTTC. The J gene is TRBJ2-5, the V gene TRBV7-3; TRBD2 matches 11 bases. The last part of the DNA fits TRBJ2-1 better; the J call may be wrong. The CDR3 runs 15 residues. Germline V gene data show CDR1 as SGHTA and CDR2 as FQGTGA.

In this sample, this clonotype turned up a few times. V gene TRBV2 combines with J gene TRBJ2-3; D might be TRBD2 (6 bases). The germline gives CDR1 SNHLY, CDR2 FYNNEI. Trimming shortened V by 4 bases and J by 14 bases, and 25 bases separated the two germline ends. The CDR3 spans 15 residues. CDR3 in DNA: TGTGCCAGCAGTGGTGCGAGCGGGTATTCCGGGGAGCTGTATTTT. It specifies CASSGASGYSGELYF.

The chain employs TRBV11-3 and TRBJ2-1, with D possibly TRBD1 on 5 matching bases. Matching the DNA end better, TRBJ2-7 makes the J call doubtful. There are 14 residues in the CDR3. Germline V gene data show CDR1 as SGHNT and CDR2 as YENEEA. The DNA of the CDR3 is TGTGCCAGCAGCTTAGCTCAGGGTGGGAATGAGCAGTACTTC. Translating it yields CASSLAQGGNEQYF.

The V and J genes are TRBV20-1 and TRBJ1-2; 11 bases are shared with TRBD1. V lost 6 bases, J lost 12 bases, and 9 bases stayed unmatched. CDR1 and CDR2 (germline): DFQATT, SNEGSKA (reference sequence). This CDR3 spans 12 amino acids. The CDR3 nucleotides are TGCAGTGCCCCGGGACAGGGGGGGGAAAACACCTTC. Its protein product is CSAPGQGGENTF.

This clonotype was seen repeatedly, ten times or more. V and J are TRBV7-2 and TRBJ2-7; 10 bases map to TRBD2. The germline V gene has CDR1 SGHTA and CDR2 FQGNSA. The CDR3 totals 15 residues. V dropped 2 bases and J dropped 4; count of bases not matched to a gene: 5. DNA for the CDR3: TGTGCCAGCAGCTTAAACCCTAGCGGGAGTTACGAGCAGTACTTC. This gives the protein CASSLNPSGSYEQYF.

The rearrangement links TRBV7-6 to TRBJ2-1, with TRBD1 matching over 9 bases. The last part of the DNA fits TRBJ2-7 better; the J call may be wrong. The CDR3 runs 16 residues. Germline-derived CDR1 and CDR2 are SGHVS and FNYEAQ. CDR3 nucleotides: TGTGCCAGCAGCCGGAACCCGGGACAGGGATACGACGAGCAGTACTTC. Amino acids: CASSRNPGQGYDEQYF.

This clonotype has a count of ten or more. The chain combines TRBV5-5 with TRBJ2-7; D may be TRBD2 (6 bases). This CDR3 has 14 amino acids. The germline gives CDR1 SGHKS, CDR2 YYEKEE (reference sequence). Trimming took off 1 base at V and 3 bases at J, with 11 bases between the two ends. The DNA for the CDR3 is TGTGCCAGCAGCTTGCCCGGGACTCTCTACGAGCAGTACTTC. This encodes CASSLPGTLYEQYF.

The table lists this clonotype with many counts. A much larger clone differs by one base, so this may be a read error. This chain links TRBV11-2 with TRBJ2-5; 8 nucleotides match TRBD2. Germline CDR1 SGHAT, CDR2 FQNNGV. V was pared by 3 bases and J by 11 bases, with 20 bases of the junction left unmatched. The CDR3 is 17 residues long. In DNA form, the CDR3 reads TGTGCCAGCAGCTTGATGATCGGGAGGGGTTCCTACAATGAGCAGTACTTC. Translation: CASSLMIGRGSYNEQYF.

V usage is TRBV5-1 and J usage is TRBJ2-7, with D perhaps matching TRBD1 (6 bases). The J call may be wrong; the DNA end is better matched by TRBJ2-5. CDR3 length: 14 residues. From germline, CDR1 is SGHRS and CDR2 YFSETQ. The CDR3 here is CASSLGGHKETQYF. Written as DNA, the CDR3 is TGCGCCAGCAGCTTGGGGGGACACAAAGAGACCCAGTACTTC.

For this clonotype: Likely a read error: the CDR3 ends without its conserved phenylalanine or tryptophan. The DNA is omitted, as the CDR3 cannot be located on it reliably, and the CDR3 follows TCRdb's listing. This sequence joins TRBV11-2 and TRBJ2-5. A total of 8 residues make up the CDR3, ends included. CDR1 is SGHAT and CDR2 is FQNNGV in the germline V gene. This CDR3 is CASSLSGA.

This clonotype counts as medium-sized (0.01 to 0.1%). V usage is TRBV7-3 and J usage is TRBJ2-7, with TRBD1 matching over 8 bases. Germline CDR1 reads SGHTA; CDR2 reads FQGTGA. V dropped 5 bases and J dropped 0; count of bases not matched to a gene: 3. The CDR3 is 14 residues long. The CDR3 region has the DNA TGTGCCAGCAGCCTGGACAGGGACTCCTACGAGCAGTACTTC. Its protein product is CASSLDRDSYEQYF.